The clone carrying this TCR beta chain has a handful of counts. Its antigen is currently unknown. The ends were cut back, 4 bases at V and 1 base at J, with 14 bases in the middle. Germline lookup yields CDR1 SGDLS and CDR2 YYNGEE. There are 16 residues in the CDR3. From the RT-PCR reads, TCRdb called clonotypes with MiXCR, one entry per CDR3 protein. The table shows 530,000 or so distinct CDR3 sequences, with about 15% occurring only once. The data were obtained in a study of response to subunit inactivated influenza vaccine. The study's findings and limits: Few new T cells, the authors suggested, are recruited by each seasonal influenza vaccination.

The chain is built from TRBV9 and TRBJ1-4, with D possibly TRBD1 on 5 matching bases. This sample comprised PBMCs from blood, obtained about 12 days after vaccination. The sequence was collected from a man in his forties or fifties who received an inactivated influenza vaccine. The CDR3 bases are TGTGCCAGCAGCCCTGGGGGGGGAGGAACTAATGAAAAACTGTTTTTT. Translating gives CASSPGGGGTNEKLFF.